A selection of T cell receptor beta chains follows, all from one sample in a study of cytomegalovirus exposure and HLA in healthy donors. TCRdb keeps only in-frame clones here, not all; method: immunoSEQ multiplex PCR. Found here are about 200,000 clones, roughly 85% of them singletons; the top ten hold about 2.5%. Sequenced input: PBMCs. The receptor source for this set is a woman aged 45-60 years in good health and CMV-seronegative. Both conserved end residues are part of each CDR3. A D gene is named only where the DNA matches it firmly. A clone size is listed for some rows: how often the clone was seen (once, few, many), or a class if it is expanded.

>TRBD1|TRBJ1-1|TRBV6-1|NA
TGTGCCAGCAGACAACAGGGGAGAAGCACTGAAGCTTTCTTT
CASRQQGRSTEAFF
>TRBD1|TRBJ2-7|TRBV6-1|NA
TGTGCCAGCAGGACTGGCGGCACAGGGGGCGGCGAGCAGTACTTC
CASRTGGTGGGEQYF
>TRBD2|TRBJ2-7|TRBV10-2|NA
TGCGCCAGCAGCTCCGGGACTAGCAACCACGAGCAGTACTTC
CASSSGTSNHEQYF
>NA|TRBJ2-7|TRBV11-1|NA
TGTGCCAGCAGCTTATTTACGGTTTCCTACGAGCAGTACTTC
CASSLFTVSYEQYF
>TRBD1|TRBJ2-6|TRBV7-8|few
TGTGCCAGCAGCTTAGGGGGCCCGGGACAGGGAGCCTCTGGGGCCAACGTCCTGACTTTC
CASSLGGPGQGASGANVLTF
>NA|TRBJ2-7|TRBV20-1|NA
TGCAGTGCTTCGGCGGGCGAGCAGTACTTC
CSASAGEQYF
>NA|TRBJ1-5|TRBV19|NA
TGTGCCAGTAGTATAGTAGGCGGACAGAATCAGCCCCAGCATTTT
CASSIVGGQNQPQHF
>NA|TRBJ2-7|TRBV12-2|NA
TGTGCAAGTCGCTTAGCCCGGGACAGCGTCTCCTACGAGCAGTACTTC
CASRLARDSVSYEQYF
>TRBD2|TRBJ2-7|TRBV5-6|NA
TGTGCCAGCAGCTTGAGCACTAGCGGGGGATACGACGAGCAGTACTTC
CASSLSTSGGYDEQYF
>NA|TRBJ1-1|TRBV27|NA
TGTGCCAGCAGTTTAGACAGGCCGAACACTGAAGCTTTCTTT
CASSLDRPNTEAFF
>NA|TRBJ2-7|TRBV7-8|NA
TGTGCCAGCAGCTTAGCTCCAGGGGTAGGCGAGCAGTACTTC
CASSLAPGVGEQYF
>TRBD2|TRBJ2-1|TRBV19|NA
TGTGCCAGTCCCAGAGCCAGCGGGAGTACCAATAAGCAGTTCTTC
CASPRASGSTNKQFF
>TRBD1|TRBJ1-4|TRBV2|NA
TGTGCCAGCAGGATAAGCCGACAGGGTTGGGATGAAAAACTGTTTTTT
CASRISRQGWDEKLFF
>TRBD2|TRBJ2-1|TRBV19|NA
TGTGCCAGTAGTGCCACTAGCGGGAGCTCCTACAATGAGCAGTTCTTC
CASSATSGSSYNEQFF
>NA|TRBJ2-7|TRBV28|NA
TGTGCCACAATCGATCGGGGGCGGGAGTACTACGAGCAGTACTTC
CATIDRGREYYEQYF
>TRBD2|TRBJ2-1|TRBV5-1|NA
TGCGCCAGCAGCTCCGGGACTAGCGGAATTAATGAGCAGTTCTTC
CASSSGTSGINEQFF
>TRBD1|TRBJ2-2|TRBV27|NA
TGTGCCAGCAGTTTTAGGACAGGGGTGAACACCGGGGAGCTGTTTTTT
CASSFRTGVNTGELFF